The clone carrying this T cell receptor (beta chain) was recorded once. When the RNA was reverse transcribed, random hexamers were used with an input of 0.5 to 1 ug. Amplification of the TCR beta CDR3 was carried out by immunoSEQ multiplex PCR, which spanned a total of 54 Vbeta and 13 Jbeta segments. TCRdb independently ran MiXCR on the immunoSEQ multiplex PCR reads; one entry per CDR3 protein. The data hold over 95,000 distinct CDR3 sequences, with around 90% observed a single time. This sample was taken from a study of CD8 T cells in Susac syndrome. Healthy donors constituted the control group, matched for age and sex. TEMRA cells underwent FACS enrichment and CD8+ and CD4+ T cells underwent negative isolation. V was pared by 4 bases and J by 7 bases, with 6 bases of the junction left unmatched. The germline gives CDR1 SGHNT, CDR2 YYREEE (reference sequence). The CDR3 extends over 13 amino acids.

The origin of this receptor is a human donor in good health. The sequencing input was CD4+ T cells from PBMCs. This chain connects TRBV5-4 to TRBJ2-7; 9 bases are a match to TRBD1. The chain's CDR3 is CASSPRTGEEQYF. CDR3 nucleotide sequence: TGTGCCAGCAGCCCCCGGACAGGGGAAGAGCAGTACTTC. The whole variable domain, filled in from reference TRBV5-4 and TRBJ2-7, reads ETGVTQSPTHLIKTRGQQVTLRCSSQSGHNTVSWYQQALGQGPQFIFQYYREEENGRGNFPPRFSGLQFPNYSSELNVNALELDDSALYLCASSPRTGEEQYFGPGTRLTVT.